The 29 T cell receptor beta chains below were found in one sample sequenced in a study. Treg sorting used a CD4+CD25+CD127-/low gate. MiXCR was run by TCRdb on the 5' RACE reads, yielding one entry per CDR3 protein. The table includes about 10,000 distinct CDR3 sequences, under 35% detected once. The sample taken for sequencing was Tregs sorted from a lymph node. Source of these receptors: a female donor with breast cancer.

This clonotype was recorded at least ten times. A much bigger clone sits one base away, suggesting this may be a read error. The gene calls are TRBV10-1 and TRBJ2-6, with D maybe TRBD2 (5 bases). Germline assignment: CDR1 WNHNN and CDR2 SYGVQD (reference sequence). V lost 6 bases and J 4 bases, leaving 16 bases between the germline ends. The CDR3 spans 16 residues. The CDR3 sequence is CASREDRGSGANVLTF. The CDR3 region has the DNA TGCGCCAGCAGAGAGGACCGGGGATCAGGGGCCAACGTCCTGACTTTC.

This clonotype was counted between two and nine times. A much bigger clone sits one base away, suggesting this may be a read error. The V gene is TRBV20-1, the J gene TRBJ1-5; the D is unclear. V gave up 1 base and J gave up 3 bases, with 7 bases separating them. The CDR3 is 13 amino acids. CDR1 is DFQATT and CDR2 is SNEGSKA in the germline V gene (reference sequence). The CDR3 is CSARAGHNQPQHF. The CDR3 DNA is TGCAGTGCTAGAGCCGGGCACAATCAGCCCCAGCATTTT.

This clonotype showed up many times. The V and J genes are TRBV12-3 or TRBV12-4 and TRBJ1-5; no definite D call. V lost 1 base and J 4 bases, leaving 5 bases between the germline ends. This CDR3 region has 13 residues. The CDR3 reads CASSLGSNQPQHF. Here the CDR3 DNA reads TGTGCCAGCAGTTTAGGATCAAATCAGCCCCAGCATTTT.

A remark on this clonotype: This may come from a read error, since a much larger clone is one base off. The missing conserved phenylalanine or tryptophan at the end of this CDR3 makes a read error likely. The genes are TRBV19 and TRBJ2-1; 7 bases match TRBD2. CDR3 length equals 18 residues. CDR1 LNHDA and CDR2 SQIVND come from the germline V gene (reference sequence). With V trimmed by 3 bases and J by 0 bases, 11 bases remained unmatched. The CDR3 loop is CASSMWYGGGSSYNEQFS. The CDR3 bases are TGTGCCAGTAGTATGTGGTATGGGGGAGGGAGCTCCTACAATGAGCAGTTCTCC.

This clonotype was seen just once. A much more abundant neighbour one base away suggests this may be a read error. The chain uses TRBV2 and TRBJ1-5; possibly TRBD1 for D (5 bases). The length of the CDR3 is 19 residues. CDR1 and CDR2 (germline): SNHLY, FYNNEI. The germline V and J ends were trimmed by 4 bases and 5 bases, with 27 bases remaining between them. For the CDR3, the DNA is TGTGCCAGCAGTGCCAGGGCGGATGGTGGGCTGTTGCGTTATCAGCCCCAGCATTTT. Protein sequence: CASSARADGGLLRYQPQHF.

This clonotype was observed a few times. The chain's CDR3 is CASTSHRRANQPQHF. DNA for the CDR3: TGTGCCAGCACCTCCCACAGACGCGCCAATCAGCCCCAGCATTTT. The chain carries TRBV6-1 and TRBJ1-5; no definite D call. There are 15 residues in the CDR3. The V gene lost 7 bases and the J gene lost 3 bases, with 16 bases spanning the gap. Germline assignment: CDR1 MNHNS and CDR2 SASEGT.

This clonotype is medium-sized. The chain couples TRBV24-1 to TRBJ2-2, with TRBD1 matching 8 bases. V shed 7 bases and J 6 bases; nucleotides not matched to a gene: 3. This CDR3 has 13 amino acids. The germline CDR1 and CDR2 sequences are KGHDR and SFDVKD. The CDR3 bases are TGTGCCACCAGGGCAGGGGGCGCCGGGGAGCTGTTTTTT. Translated: CATRAGGAGELFF.

This chain uses TRBV11-3 with TRBJ1-1; D gene uncertain. The CDR3 covers 13 residues. From germline, CDR1 is SGHNT and CDR2 YENEEA. V lost 5 bases and J lost 2, with 9 bases in between. CDR3 nucleotides: TGTGCCAGCAGCAAGTACAGCAACACTGAAGCTTTCTTT. It yields the protein CASSKYSNTEAFF.

Sample share makes this clonotype medium-sized. The chain combines TRBV5-1 with TRBJ2-1; D not certain. Trimming removed 0 bases from V and 5 bases from J, with 3 bases in between. The CDR3 loop spans 12 amino acids. Germline CDR1 and CDR2: SGHRS and YFSETQ. CDR3 nucleotides: TGCGCCAGCAGCTTGGGGGACAATGAGCAGTTCTTC. Translated: CASSLGDNEQFF.

The J gene is TRBJ1-1, the V gene TRBV6-5; D remains unclear. This CDR3 is 14 amino acids long. The germline V gene encodes CDR1 MNHEY and CDR2 SVGAGI. Trimming stripped 0 bases from V and 6 bases from J, with 11 bases between. In DNA, the CDR3 is TGTGCCAGCAGTTACTCGGGAGGGCACGCTGAAGCTTTCTTT. Its protein is CASSYSGGHAEAFF.

Ten or more counts support this clonotype. The chain uses TRBV28 and TRBJ2-1, with 11 bases matching TRBD2. Germline-derived CDR1 and CDR2 are MDHEN and SYDVKM. The CDR3 spans 16 residues. V gave up 2 bases and J gave up 4 bases; unmatched junction bases: 4. CDR3 DNA sequence: TGTGCCAGCAGTTTAACTAGCGGGAGTTCTTACAATGAGCAGTTCTTC. Translating it yields CASSLTSGSSYNEQFF.

This clonotype was found a few times. The chain couples TRBV6-5 to TRBJ2-2; possibly TRBD1 for D (6 bases). The length of the CDR3 is 15 residues. Germline CDR1 and CDR2: MNHEY and SVGAGI. The V end was cut by 0 bases, the J end by 4 bases, with 9 bases between. Here the CDR3 reads CASSYSARGTGELFF. CDR3 DNA: TGTGCCAGCAGTTACTCGGCCAGGGGCACCGGGGAGCTGTTTTTT.

This clonotype was seen many times. This CDR3 is CASSLTGTGGIDTQYF. CDR3 nucleotide sequence: TGTGCCAGCAGCTTAACCGGGACAGGAGGCATAGATACGCAGTATTTT. V and J are TRBV7-8 and TRBJ2-3; 8 nucleotides agree with TRBD1. The CDR3 is made up of 16 amino acids. Germline V gives CDR1 SGHVS, CDR2 FQNEAQ. V was pared by 2 bases and J by 5 bases, with 9 bases of the junction left unmatched.

This clonotype was seen at least ten times. The V gene is TRBV15, the J gene TRBJ1-3; D gene ambiguous. The CDR3 runs to 16 residues. Trimming pared 3 bases from V and 0 bases from J, leaving 12 bases between. Germline V gives CDR1 LNHNV, CDR2 YYDKDF (reference sequence). The CDR3 loop reads CATSRWTAVSGNTIYF. CDR3 DNA: TGTGCCACCAGCAGGTGGACGGCCGTCTCTGGAAACACCATATATTTT.

With regard to this clonotype: The CDR3 carries no conserved terminal phenylalanine or tryptophan, so it likely arises from a read error. The chain links TRBV12-3 or TRBV12-4 to TRBJ2-3; no definite D call. The CDR3 runs to 12 residues. The CDR3 region is CACSTGADTQYL. CDR3 sequence (DNA): TGTGCCTGCAGTACGGGTGCAGATACGCAGTATCTT.

This rearrangement joins TRBV5-1 to TRBJ2-7, with D unclear. The CDR3 extends over 15 amino acids. V was trimmed by 0 bases and J by 6 bases, leaving 16 bases between them. The germline V gene encodes CDR1 SGHRS and CDR2 YFSETQ. The CDR3, as DNA: TGCGCCAGCAGCTTGGTACCCGAGAAGGTGCGCGAGCAGTACTTC. This encodes CASSLVPEKVREQYF.

This clonotype showed up just a few times. Its ends do not fully match the called genes, so a read error is possible. The chain combines TRBV5-1 with TRBJ1-1; D is undetermined. The V gene's germline CDR1 is SGHRS and CDR2 YFSETQ. The CDR3 is 13 residues long. The CDR3 DNA reads TGCGCCAGCAGAGGAGGGAGTGACACTGAAGCTTCCTTT. It specifies CASRGGSDTEASF. The full variable domain, rest sourced from reference TRBV5-1 and TRBJ1-1, is KAGVTQTPRYLIKTRGQQVTLSCSPISGHRSVSWYQQTPGQGLQFLFEYFSETQRNKGNFPGRFSGRQFSNSRSEMNVSTLELGDSALYLCASRGGSDTEASFGQGTRLTVV.

This chain links TRBV11-2 with TRBJ2-5; D might be TRBD1 (6 bases). Germline V lookup: CDR1 SGHAT, CDR2 FQNNGV. The germline V and J ends were trimmed by 2 bases and 7 bases, with 20 bases remaining between them. This CDR3 is built from 16 residues. The CDR3, as DNA: TGTGCCAGCAGCTTACAACCGGGATCCCAAGGGGGGACCCAGTACTTC. It encodes CASSLQPGSQGGTQYF. Together with reference TRBV11-2 and TRBJ2-5, the CDR3 gives the full variable domain: EAGVAQSPRYKIIEKRQSVAFWCNPISGHATLYWYQQILGQGPKLLIQFQNNGVVDDSQLPKDRFSAERLKGVDSTLKIQPAKLEDSAVYLCASSLQPGSQGGTQYFGPGTRLLVL.

This clonotype occurred a few times. This may be a read error: a much more frequent sequence differs by one nucleotide. The V call is TRBV6-5, the J call TRBJ1-5; D remains ambiguous. Germline V gene sequence: CDR1 MNHEY, CDR2 SVGAGI. Trimming shortened V by 1 base and J by 3 bases, and 7 bases separated the two germline ends. The CDR3 is 14 residues long. This CDR3 is CASSYFDANQPQHF. The CDR3 DNA is TGTGCCAGCAGTTACTTCGACGCCAATCAGCCCCAGCATTTT.

The rearrangement uses TRBV7-2 and TRBJ1-5, with 11 bases fitting TRBD1. Looked up from germline, CDR1 is SGHTA and CDR2 is FQGNSA. The V gene end was trimmed by 5 bases and the J gene end by 5 bases; junction bases not matched to a gene: 5. This CDR3 is 15 amino acids long. CDR3 in DNA: TGTGCCAGCAGCCGGGACAGGGGGTCCCATCAGCCCCAGCATTTT. This encodes CASSRDRGSHQPQHF.

This clonotype was detected many times. V and J are TRBV12-5 and TRBJ2-6; D is uncertain. The ends were cut back, 5 bases at V and 0 bases at J, with 8 bases in the middle. The length of the CDR3 is 15 residues. Per germline, CDR1 LGHNT and CDR2 FRNRAP. CDR3 sequence: CASGMGISGANVLTF. As DNA, the CDR3 is TGTGCTAGTGGTATGGGGATCTCTGGGGCCAACGTCCTGACTTTC.

As for this clonotype: A much larger clone lies a single base off, so this may be a read error. The chain recombines TRBV6-5 with TRBJ2-1; tentatively, D is TRBD2 (6 bases). Germline V gene lookup returns CDR1 MNHEY and CDR2 SVGAGI. The CDR3 length is 15 residues. Trimming stripped 5 bases from V and 7 bases from J, with 18 bases between. The CDR3 sequence: CASSTRGGLRNEQFF. In DNA form, the CDR3 reads TGTGCCAGCAGTACCCGCGGAGGGCTCAGGAATGAGCAGTTCTTC.

This clonotype was detected a few times. The chain combines TRBV4-1 with TRBJ2-3, with D unresolved. V was cut by 2 bases and J by 2 bases, with 14 bases left in between. Germline lookup yields CDR1 MGHRA and CDR2 YSYEKL. This CDR3 contains 16 residues. CDR3 bases: TGCGCCAGCAGCCAAATTTCTATGGTCACCACAGATACGCAGTATTTT. This codes for CASSQISMVTTDTQYF.

This clonotype is classed as large (0.1 to 1%). CDR3 sequence: CASSYGQELGYTF. In DNA form, the CDR3 reads TGCGCCAGCAGCTATGGACAGGAACTTGGCTACACCTTC. V is TRBV5-1 and J is TRBJ1-2; 7 bases match TRBD1. Trimming took 3 bases from V and 7 from J; bases not matched to a gene: 6. Germline lookup yields CDR1 SGHRS and CDR2 YFSETQ. This CDR3 has 13 residues.

Sample share makes this clonotype medium-sized (0.01 to 0.1%). The V and J genes are TRBV27 and TRBJ2-7; D is possibly TRBD1 (6 bases). Germline V gives CDR1 MNHEY, CDR2 SMNVEV (reference sequence). V was shortened by 2 bases and J by 2 bases, with 7 bases between the two germline ends. The CDR3 has 13 amino acids. The CDR3 region is CASSLQGTYEQYF. The CDR3 DNA reads TGTGCCAGCAGTTTACAGGGGACCTACGAGCAGTACTTC.

This clonotype has only a few counts. The rearrangement uses TRBV6-5 and TRBJ2-3, with D possibly being TRBD2 (6 bases). The V end was cut by 5 bases, the J end by 0 bases, with 9 bases between. The CDR3 covers 14 residues. CDR1 is MNHEY and CDR2 is SVGAGI in the germline V gene. The CDR3 DNA reads TGTGCCAGCAGTCCGGGACTGAGCACAGATACGCAGTATTTT. The encoded protein is CASSPGLSTDTQYF.

V usage is TRBV5-6 and J usage is TRBJ2-7, with D perhaps matching TRBD1 or TRBD2 (5 bases each). The V gene's germline CDR1 is SGHDT and CDR2 YYEEEE. V lost 3 bases and J 2 bases, leaving 18 bases between the germline ends. The CDR3 runs to 16 residues. The CDR3 spells CASSSTPGREPYEQYF. The CDR3 DNA follows: TGTGCCAGCAGCTCAACTCCGGGACGTGAACCCTACGAGCAGTACTTC.

In this sample, this clonotype turned up many times. V gene TRBV29-1 combines with J gene TRBJ1-1; TRBD1 aligns across 8 bases. This CDR3 is 17 amino acids long. Trimming at V came to 6 bases and at J to 4 bases, leaving 19 bases not matched to a gene. Germline assignment: CDR1 SQVTM and CDR2 ANQGSEA. The CDR3 is CSVQTGQGLTGGTEAFF. CDR3 in DNA: TGCAGCGTCCAAACCGGACAGGGTTTGACTGGGGGCACTGAAGCTTTCTTT.

This clonotype was found once. This CDR3 is missing its conserved last phenylalanine or tryptophan, likely due to a read error. The rearrangement links TRBV27 to TRBJ2-2; TRBD1 matches 10 bases. The length of the CDR3 is 14 residues. V dropped 5 bases and J dropped 7; count of bases not matched to a gene: 4. Germline loops: CDR1 MNHEY, CDR2 SMNVEV (reference sequence). In DNA, the CDR3 is TGTGCCAGCAGTCAGACAGGGGGCATCGGGGAGCTGTTTCTC. Its translation is CASSQTGGIGELFL.